Below are 2 T cell receptor beta chains sequenced from a single sample in a study of blood T cell repertoires in COVID-19. The assay was immunoSEQ multiplex PCR, and TCRdb's table has in-frame clones only and misses some. The repertoire consists of 100,000 to 140,000 clones, with 88% occurring once and the leading ten covering under 7%. Source material: peripheral blood. These receptor sequences come from a man aged 45 to 65 with active or convalescent COVID-19.

This chain links TRBV28 with TRBJ2-7, with 13 bases identical to TRBD2. V lost 4 bases and J lost 9; bases outside the gene matches: 9. This CDR3 is built from 15 residues. Per germline, CDR1 MDHEN and CDR2 SYDVKM. This CDR3 reads CASSSPGTSGTLQYF. In DNA form, the CDR3 reads TGTGCCAGCAGTTCCCCCGGGACTAGCGGGACGCTGCAGTACTTC.

V gene TRBV10-3 combines with J gene TRBJ2-1; maybe TRBD2 (6 bases). The CDR3 runs to 17 residues. Germline lookup yields CDR1 ENHRY and CDR2 SYGVKD. The V end lost 4 bases, the J end lost 9 bases, and 25 bases lay between the germline ends. The DNA for the CDR3 is TGTGCCATCAGTGTTGGGTTAGCGGAGAACCCTGGGGGTGAGCAGTTCTTC. Its translation: CAISVGLAENPGGEQFF.